This T cell receptor (beta chain) originates from a study of T-cell reconstitution after alpha-beta-depleted transplantation in children. Study results and limitations: Newly produced T cells mostly accounted for T-cell counts and diversity one year post-transplant. Reportedly, roughly two months post-transplant, alpha-beta T cells arose from several hundred expanded graft clones.

To note about this clonotype: The antigen remains unidentified.

The CDR3 runs 12 residues. V gave up 8 bases and J gave up 6 bases, with 11 bases separating them. The germline CDR1 and CDR2 sequences are SGHRS and YFSETQ. Unique molecular identifiers were incorporated when the TCRbeta library was constructed. Each CDR3 protein is one row after TCRdb ran MiXCR on the PCR reads. The sample has some 600,000 distinct CDR3 sequences, about an eighth seen once. The sequence was collected from a male patient under 18 who had a stem cell transplant for acute myeloid leukemia, so the T cells may come from the graft donor. This chain links TRBV5-1 with TRBJ2-2, with D possibly matching TRBD1 (5 bases). The sample in question was PBMCs, mostly from graft donor cells, obtained 360 days after TCRalphabeta/CD19-depleted stem cell transplant. This chain's CDR3 is CASHKGAGELFF. CDR3 in DNA: TGCGCCAGTCACAAAGGGGCCGGGGAGCTGTTTTTT.